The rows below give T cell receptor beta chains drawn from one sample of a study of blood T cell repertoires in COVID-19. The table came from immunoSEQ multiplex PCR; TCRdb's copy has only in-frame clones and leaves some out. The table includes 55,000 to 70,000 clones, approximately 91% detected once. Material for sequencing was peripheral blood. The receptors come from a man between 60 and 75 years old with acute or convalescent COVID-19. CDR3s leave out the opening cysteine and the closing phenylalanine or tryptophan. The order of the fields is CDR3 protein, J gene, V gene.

CDR3: ASSVLEQGRGGYT
J: TRBJ1-2
V: TRBV7-2

CDR3: ASRDLAGGPYEQY
J: TRBJ2-7
V: TRBV6-5

CDR3: ASSPVGDYGYT
J: TRBJ1-2
V: TRBV18

CDR3: SVRDSSNTEAF
J: TRBJ1-1
V: TRBV29-1

CDR3: ATSARGYHEQY
J: TRBJ2-7
V: TRBV24-1

CDR3: ASSSFPAEAF
J: TRBJ1-1
V: TRBV12-3/TRBV12-4

CDR3: ASSQGLATDTQY
J: TRBJ2-3
V: TRBV28

CDR3: ASSRRTQGLAFNEQF
J: TRBJ2-1
V: TRBV5-6

CDR3: AIRDPDRAGELF
J: TRBJ2-2
V: TRBV10-3

CDR3: ASRLVAGDNEQF
J: TRBJ2-1
V: TRBV7-3

CDR3: ASSQEADSANSPLH
J: TRBJ1-6
V: TRBV4-3

CDR3: ASSAGQGSYNSPLH
J: TRBJ1-6
V: TRBV9

CDR3: ASSRQGANGANVLT
J: TRBJ2-6
V: TRBV27

CDR3: ASSYFGTSGGTDTQY
J: TRBJ2-3
V: TRBV3-1/TRBV3-2

CDR3: ASSYGGTSGRRGNEQF
J: TRBJ2-1
V: TRBV28

CDR3: ASSPKLRDTEAF
J: TRBJ1-1
V: TRBV7-2

CDR3: AWKRSGNTIY
J: TRBJ1-3
V: TRBV30

CDR3: ASSSPNQPQH
J: TRBJ1-5
V: TRBV5-4

CDR3: SASPEQEQY
J: TRBJ2-7
V: TRBV20-1

CDR3: ASRYQETQY
J: TRBJ2-5
V: TRBV19

CDR3: SARAGRDQY
J: TRBJ2-5
V: TRBV20-1

CDR3: ASSLISPLVGYT
J: TRBJ1-2
V: TRBV7-9

CDR3: AWSVGQGREKLF
J: TRBJ1-4
V: TRBV30

CDR3: ASSPGERTTSGSWNEQF
J: TRBJ2-1
V: TRBV6-6

CDR3: ASSTRRQGGDQPQH
J: TRBJ1-5
V: TRBV19

CDR3: ASSLGGLAF
J: TRBJ1-1
V: TRBV11-3

CDR3: ASSPKQGALNTEAF
J: TRBJ1-1
V: TRBV6-2/TRBV6-3

CDR3: ASSPQTGRPQH
J: TRBJ1-5
V: TRBV7-3

CDR3: ASSLLRVSYEQY
J: TRBJ2-7
V: TRBV5-6

CDR3: ASSPRGRGGGWVNEQF
J: TRBJ2-1
V: TRBV28